These T cell receptor beta chains were read from a single sample in a study of response to subunit inactivated influenza vaccine. Each CDR3 protein is one row after TCRdb ran MiXCR on the RT-PCR reads. The table lists 700,000 to 900,000 distinct CDR3 sequences, about 20% of them singletons, with roughly a tenth in the top ten. The material was PBMCs from blood, obtained 5 to 6 days after vaccination. The receptor source for this set is a man in his fifties or sixties who received an inactivated influenza vaccine. CDR3s include the opening cysteine and the closing phenylalanine or tryptophan. The D gene is left open where the match is weak. Not every row has a clone size; where given, it reads once, few, many or a size class.

clone_size | j_call | v_call | d_call | cdr3_aa | cdr3_nt
many | TRBJ2-2 | TRBV7-9 | TRBD2 | CASRRPGLDAGELFF | TGTGCCAGCAGACGACCGGGACTAGATGCCGGGGAGCTGTTTTTT
NA | TRBJ1-1 | TRBV5-5 | NA | CASSQRAGFPEAFF | TGTGCCAGCAGCCAACGGGCAGGTTTCCCTGAAGCTTTCTTT
NA | TRBJ2-7 | TRBV7-2 | NA | CASSLSRATAYEQYF | TGTGCCAGCAGCTTAAGTAGAGCGACGGCCTACGAGCAGTACTTC
NA | TRBJ2-2 | TRBV3-1 | NA | CASSPGRSTGELFF | TGTGCCAGCAGCCCGGGACGTAGCACCGGGGAGCTGTTTTTT
NA | TRBJ2-7 | TRBV29-1 | NA | CSVDRGQSSYEQYF | TGCAGCGTTGATCGGGGACAAAGCTCCTACGAGCAGTACTTC
many | TRBJ1-1 | TRBV5-1 | NA | CASSLGNMNTEAFF | TGCGCCAGCAGCTTGGGGAACATGAACACTGAAGCTTTCTTT
few | TRBJ1-5 | TRBV12-3/TRBV12-4 | NA | CASSLRPQGGQPQHF | TGTGCCAGCAGTTTAAGGCCCCAAGGGGGTCAGCCCCAGCATTTT
few | TRBJ2-7 | TRBV9 | NA | CASSVGPDLAREQYF | TGTGCCAGCAGCGTAGGGCCAGATCTCGCGCGTGAACAGTACTTC
NA | TRBJ2-7 | TRBV28 | TRBD2 | CASSLSASGSVYEQYF | TGTGCCAGCAGTTTATCGGCTAGCGGGAGCGTCTACGAGCAGTACTTC
few | TRBJ1-1 | TRBV3-1 | NA | CASSSIGGTEAFF | TGTGCCAGCAGCTCTATTGGGGGCACTGAAGCTTTCTTT
few | TRBJ2-7 | TRBV12-3/TRBV12-4 | TRBD2 | CASIGLAGPYEQYF | TGTGCCAGCATCGGACTAGCGGGGCCCTACGAGCAGTACTTC
few | TRBJ2-5 | TRBV12-3/TRBV12-4 | NA | CASSPIGQGGETQYF | TGTGCCAGCAGTCCTATCGGACAGGGAGGGGAGACCCAGTACTTC
few | TRBJ2-7 | TRBV28 | NA | CASSKRYEQYF | TGTGCCAGCAGTAAGCGGTACGAGCAGTACTTC
few | TRBJ2-4 | TRBV3-1 | NA | CASSYTVAKNIQYF | TGTGCCAGCAGCTATACGGTAGCCAAAAACATTCAGTACTTC
NA | TRBJ2-7 | TRBV6-1 | TRBD1 | CASSGGQNYEQYF | TGTGCCAGCAGTGGGGGACAGAACTACGAGCAGTACTTC
NA | TRBJ2-7 | TRBV5-5 | NA | CASSLEGLTYEQYF | TGTGCCAGCAGCTTGGAGGGGTTGACCTACGAGCAGTACTTC
NA | TRBJ2-1 | TRBV7-3 | NA | CASSPSNYNEQFF | TGTGCCAGCAGCCCCTCGAACTACAATGAGCAGTTCTTC
few | TRBJ2-1 | TRBV6-2/TRBV6-3 | NA | CASSRTVSSYNEQFF | TGTGCCAGCAGTAGGACAGTGAGCTCCTACAATGAGCAGTTCTTC
NA | TRBJ2-3 | TRBV7-3 | NA | CASSLSFLDTQYF | TGTGCCAGCAGCCTTAGCTTTCTAGATACGCAGTATTTT
few | TRBJ2-7 | TRBV6-2/TRBV6-3 | NA | CASSYRWTDSYEQYF | TGTGCCAGCAGTTACCGTTGGACAGACTCCTACGAGCAGTACTTC
NA | TRBJ2-3 | TRBV4-3 | NA | CASSQDLLAGRGTQYF | TGCGCCAGCAGCCAAGATTTGCTGGCGGGTCGAGGTACGCAGTATTTT
NA | TRBJ2-7 | TRBV10-3 | TRBD1 | CAISEGTGIPYEQYF | TGTGCCATCAGTGAGGGGACAGGGATTCCCTACGAGCAGTACTTC
few | TRBJ1-3 | TRBV20-1 | NA | CSAMGRGTIYF | TGCAGTGCCATGGGGAGGGGCACCATATATTTT
NA | TRBJ1-5 | TRBV20-1 | NA | CSASNTGRQPQHF | TGCAGTGCTAGCAACACAGGAAGGCAGCCCCAGCATTTT
NA | TRBJ2-7 | TRBV7-8 | NA | CASSPRLGRETYEQYF | TGTGCCAGCAGCCCACGCTTGGGACGGGAAACCTACGAGCAGTACTTC
few | TRBJ2-5 | TRBV28 | NA | CASRRTGQETQYF | TGTGCCAGCAGGAGGACGGGCCAAGAGACCCAGTACTTC
few | TRBJ2-5 | TRBV4-3 | NA | CASSQSWRVGETQYF | TGCGCCAGCAGCCAAAGTTGGAGGGTGGGAGAGACCCAGTACTTC
few | TRBJ2-1 | TRBV20-1 | TRBD2 | CSAQRGTAGEQFF | TGCAGTGCCCAGCGGGGGACGGCGGGGGAGCAGTTCTTC
few | TRBJ2-2 | TRBV15 | TRBD1 | CATTWDRGPTGELFF | TGTGCCACCACCTGGGACAGGGGGCCTACCGGGGAGCTGTTTTTT
few | TRBJ2-1 | TRBV28 | NA | CASSLFSLRRGSDNEQFF | TGTGCCAGCAGTTTATTTAGCCTCCGGAGGGGCTCTGACAATGAGCAGTTCTTC
few | TRBJ2-7 | TRBV20-1 | NA | CSARTVVQGYEQYF | TGCAGTGCCAGGACGGTGGTACAGGGTTACGAGCAGTACTTC
NA | TRBJ2-1 | TRBV9 | TRBD2 | CASRNLAGANEQFF | TGTGCCAGCAGGAACCTAGCGGGGGCCAATGAGCAGTTCTTC
few | TRBJ2-2 | TRBV12-3/TRBV12-4 | TRBD1 | CASSLAGGRTRELFF | TGTGCCAGCAGTTTGGCAGGGGGCAGGACCCGGGAGCTGTTTTTT
many | TRBJ1-2 | TRBV4-3 | NA | CASSQDAAGYYYGYTF | TGCGCCAGCAGCCAAGATGCGGCAGGGTATTACTATGGCTACACCTTC
NA | TRBJ2-2 | TRBV6-2/TRBV6-3 | NA | CASSDLRAGELFF | TGTGCCAGCAGTGATCTGCGCGCCGGGGAGCTGTTTTTT
few | TRBJ2-3 | TRBV20-1 | TRBD1 | CSADGQGITDTQYF | TGCAGTGCCGATGGACAGGGCATCACAGATACGCAGTATTTT
few | TRBJ1-2 | TRBV20-1 | NA | CSPGGLNYGYTF | TGCAGCCCCGGCGGGTTGAACTATGGCTACACCTTC
NA | TRBJ2-7 | TRBV12-3/TRBV12-4 | NA | CASSWGLSSYEQYF | TGTGCCAGCAGTTGGGGACTTAGCTCCTACGAGCAGTACTTC
few | TRBJ2-3 | TRBV12-3/TRBV12-4 | NA | CASSSSYSTDTQYF | TGTGCCAGCAGTTCCTCCTACAGCACAGATACGCAGTATTTT
few | TRBJ1-4 | TRBV5-1 | NA | CASSLQKMATNEKLFF | TGCGCCAGCAGCTTGCAGAAAATGGCAACTAATGAAAAACTGTTTTTT
NA | TRBJ2-5 | TRBV6-1 | TRBD1 | CASSGQDPETQYF | TGTGCCAGCAGCGGACAGGATCCAGAGACCCAGTACTTC
NA | TRBJ2-2 | TRBV10-2 | TRBD2 | CASSGTSSTGELFF | TGCGCCAGCAGTGGGACTAGCAGTACCGGGGAGCTGTTTTTT
NA | TRBJ1-1 | TRBV27 | TRBD1 | CASSFPGTGRTFF | TGTGCCAGCAGTTTTCCCGGGACAGGGCGGACTTTCTTT
few | TRBJ2-3 | TRBV9 | TRBD2 | CASSERSSGGARTDTQYF | TGTGCCAGCAGTGAGAGGTCTAGCGGGGGGGCTCGCACAGATACGCAGTATTTT